Below, 13 T cell receptor beta chains from the same sample are listed, as sequenced in a study of beta chain features in type 1 diabetes. Study-level points and caveats: Across all four CD4+ subsets, people with type 1 diabetes showed modestly shorter TCRB CDR3s.

No cognate antigen is known for these TCRs. Expressed TCRB transcripts were sequenced, since all the RNA that had been isolated was reverse transcribed. TCRdb keeps only in-frame clones here, not all; method: immunoSEQ multiplex PCR. The sample contains hundreds of thousands of clones, 13% of which appear only once. Sequenced: naive CD4+ T cells from blood. These receptors all stem from a man aged 18 to 29 with type 1 diabetes.

This clone has more than one count but fewer than ten. The CDR3 DNA follows: TGTGCCAGCAGCTCCGGACAGGGGGCTCAAGAGACCCAGTACTTC. Protein: CASSSGQGAQETQYF. The rearrangement joins TRBV5-6 to TRBJ2-5, with 11 bases that match TRBD1. CDR3 size: 15 residues. Germline V gene lookup returns CDR1 SGHDT and CDR2 YYEEEE. Trimming at V came to 3 bases and at J to 2 bases, leaving 3 bases not matched to a gene.

The chain employs TRBV30 and TRBJ1-6, with 7 bases identical to TRBD1. Germline CDR1 is GTSNPN and CDR2 is SVGIG (reference sequence). This CDR3 has 13 amino acids. The V segment lost 0 bases and the J segment 14 bases; nucleotides outside the gene matches: 7. CDR3 DNA: TGTGCCTGGAGTGTAGGGGACAGCCGAACCCTCCACTTT. Its translation: CAWSVGDSRTLHF.

The genes are TRBV30 and TRBJ2-5; tentatively, D is TRBD2 (5 bases). Trimming removed 5 bases at V and 2 bases at J, with 15 bases between. The CDR3 contains 14 residues. Looked up from germline, CDR1 is GTSNPN and CDR2 is SVGIG (reference sequence). The CDR3 sequence: CAWLPIGRQETQYF. For the CDR3, the DNA is TGTGCCTGGTTGCCCATTGGGAGACAAGAGACCCAGTACTTC.

This clone came up a few times. The chain couples TRBV7-2 to TRBJ1-1; possibly TRBD1 for D (6 bases). The length of the CDR3 is 14 residues. V gave up 5 bases and J gave up 0 bases, with 10 bases separating them. The V gene's germline CDR1 is SGHTA and CDR2 FQGNSA. CDR3 sequence reads: CASSQQGLNTEAFF. CDR3 nucleotides: TGTGCCAGCAGCCAACAGGGCCTGAACACTGAAGCTTTCTTT.

The chain couples TRBV7-8 to TRBJ2-3; a possible D gene is TRBD1 (6 bases). Germline V gives CDR1 SGHVS, CDR2 FQNEAQ. The CDR3 has 16 amino acids. The ends were cut back, 1 base at V and 5 bases at J, with 16 bases in the middle. The CDR3 bases are TGTGCCAGCAGCTTAGTTGGGCCAGGGGTAAGAGATACGCAGTATTTT. Encoded protein: CASSLVGPGVRDTQYF.

In this sample, this clone turned up a few times. This chain connects TRBV4-1 to TRBJ2-4; D not certain. CDR3 length: 17 residues. The V gene lost 1 base and the J gene lost 0 bases, with 13 bases spanning the gap. Germline assignment: CDR1 MGHRA and CDR2 YSYEKL. The CDR3 region has the DNA TGCGCCAGCAGCCAAGGGGCAACACCTCTAGCCAAAAACATTCAGTACTTC. Encoded protein: CASSQGATPLAKNIQYF.

The CDR3 nucleotides read TGTGCCAGCTCACCACTGTCGGGACAGGGGTTTTCCGTCGTGGCTTTCTTT. It translates to CASSPLSGQGFSVVAFF. The chain employs TRBV18 and TRBJ1-1, with 10 bases that match TRBD1. This CDR3 spans 17 amino acids. Losses at the gene ends were 1 base for V and 11 bases for J; bases not matched to a gene: 16. Germline V gene lookup returns CDR1 KGHSH and CDR2 LQKENI. Using reference TRBV18 and TRBJ1-1 for the parts outside the CDR3, the full variable domain is NAGVMQNPRHLVRRRGQEARLRCSPMKGHSHVYWYRQLPEEGLKFMVYLQKENIIDESGMPKERFSAEFPKEGPSILRIQQVVRGDSAAYFCASSPLSGQGFSVVAFFGQGTRLTVV.

The chain has TRBV7-6 and TRBJ2-1; 10 bases agree with TRBD1. The CDR3 spans 15 residues. The junction had 2 bases not matched to a gene; V was cut back by 4 bases and J by 2 bases. Germline V CDR1 and CDR2: SGHVS, FNYEAQ. The CDR3 loop reads CASSSGQGPYNEQFF. DNA for the CDR3: TGTGCCAGCAGCTCGGGACAGGGGCCCTACAATGAGCAGTTCTTC. Complete variable domain (other parts from reference TRBV7-6 and TRBJ2-1): GAGVSQSPRYKVTKRGQDVALRCDPISGHVSLYWYRQALGQGPEFLTYFNYEAQQDKSGLPNDRFSAERPEGSISTLTIQRTEQRDSAMYRCASSSGQGPYNEQFFGPGTRLTVL.

The V call is TRBV7-2, the J call TRBJ2-3, with 8 bases that match TRBD2. Germline CDR1 reads SGHTA; CDR2 reads FQGNSA. V trimming: 1 base; J trimming: 5 bases; junction bases outside the gene matches: 5. This CDR3 comprises 15 residues. Written as DNA, the CDR3 is TGTGCCAGCAGCTTAGGCCCAGCGGGGGTAGATACGCAGTATTTT. This gives the protein CASSLGPAGVDTQYF. Full variable domain (outside the CDR3, taken from reference TRBV7-2 and TRBJ2-3): GAGVSQSPSNKVTEKGKDVELRCDPISGHTALYWYRQSLGQGLEFLIYFQGNSAPDKSGLPSDRFSAERTGGSVSTLTIQRTQQEDSAVYLCASSLGPAGVDTQYFGPGTRLTVL.

This clone has a handful of counts. The chain has TRBV5-1 and TRBJ2-7; a weak D match, TRBD1 (6 bases). Germline CDR1 SGHRS, CDR2 YFSETQ. V lost 4 bases and J 1 base, leaving 12 bases between the germline ends. CDR3 length: 14 amino acids. This chain's CDR3 is CASSRGTNSYEQYF. The CDR3, as DNA: TGCGCCAGCAGCCGAGGGACAAATTCCTACGAGCAGTACTTC.

The chain carries TRBV19 and TRBJ1-5; D gene ambiguous. The V gene's germline CDR1 is LNHDA and CDR2 SQIVND (reference sequence). This CDR3 contains 13 residues. Trimming pared 3 bases from V and 3 bases from J, leaving 6 bases between. CDR3 sequence reads: CASSILDNQPQHF. The CDR3 bases are TGTGCCAGTAGTATCTTGGACAATCAGCCCCAGCATTTT.

This clone has more than one count but fewer than ten. The chain has TRBV6-5 and TRBJ2-1, with D perhaps matching TRBD1 (6 bases). V lost 4 bases and J lost 6, with 19 bases in between. In germline, CDR1 is MNHEY, CDR2 SVGAGI. The CDR3 is made up of 16 amino acids. This CDR3 is CASSSTQGLWSNEQFF. The CDR3 region has the DNA TGTGCCAGCAGTTCCACCCAGGGGTTGTGGAGCAATGAGCAGTTCTTC.

This clone has a handful of counts. J is TRBJ2-7 and V is TRBV6-1; possible D gene TRBD1, 6 bases. CDR3 length: 15 amino acids. In germline, CDR1 is MNHNS, CDR2 SASEGT. V gave up 6 bases and J gave up 3 bases, with 18 bases separating them. DNA for the CDR3: TGTGCCAGCAGGGGGGCTCGGGGTTCCAACTACGAGCAGTACTTC. Protein: CASRGARGSNYEQYF.